These 7 T cell receptor beta chains originate from one sample sequenced in a study of blood T cell repertoires in COVID-19. The repertoire was sequenced with immunoSEQ multiplex PCR; TCRdb's copy has only in-frame clones and lacks some. The sample records about 120,000 clones, 79% being singletons. The specimen sequenced was peripheral blood. These receptors came from a woman of 80 years or more with acute or convalescent COVID-19.

The genes are TRBV6-5 and TRBJ1-6; D might be TRBD1 (6 bases). This CDR3 spans 13 amino acids. Germline lookup yields CDR1 MNHEY and CDR2 SVGAGI. V gave up 7 bases and J gave up 8 bases, with 12 bases separating them. Here the CDR3 DNA reads TGTGCCAGCAACATGGACAGCCATTCACCCCTCCACTTT. Translating gives CASNMDSHSPLHF.

The chain combines TRBV19 with TRBJ1-3; 12 nucleotides align to TRBD1. V gave up 5 bases and J gave up 0 bases; unmatched junction bases: 5. CDR1 and CDR2 from the germline V gene are LNHDA and SQIVND (reference sequence). CDR3 length: 17 amino acids. The CDR3 sequence: CASSGTGGSYSGNTIYF. The DNA of the CDR3 is TGTGCCAGTAGTGGGACAGGGGGCTCCTACTCTGGAAACACCATATATTTT.

The chain uses TRBV5-6 and TRBJ2-3; a weak D match, TRBD1 (5 bases). V lost 2 bases and J lost 4, with 11 bases in between. The CDR3 loop spans 14 amino acids. The germline V gene has CDR1 SGHDT and CDR2 YYEEEE. This chain's CDR3 is CASSFGHTPDTQYF. DNA of the CDR3: TGTGCCAGCAGCTTCGGACACACCCCAGATACGCAGTATTTT.

The chain uses TRBV7-2 and TRBJ1-5; 7 bases fit TRBD1. The ends lost 1 base at V and 2 bases at J; junction bases unmatched: 2. CDR3 length: 15 residues. Germline V CDR1 and CDR2: SGHTA, FQGNSA. For the CDR3, the DNA is TGTGCCAGCAGCTTAGATCAGGGGGGCAATCAGCCCCAGCATTTT. Translated, it gives CASSLDQGGNQPQHF.

This clone was counted once. The gene calls are TRBV5-1 and TRBJ1-2; weak D call: TRBD1 (5 bases). The CDR3 spans 14 residues. Trimming took 0 bases from V and 6 from J, leaving 12 bases between them. Germline V lookup: CDR1 SGHRS, CDR2 YFSETQ. The CDR3 region is CASSLVAQGHGYTF. The CDR3, as DNA: TGCGCCAGCAGCTTGGTAGCCCAGGGCCATGGCTACACCTTC.

This chain joins TRBV28 and TRBJ2-7; 9 nucleotides match TRBD1. The CDR3 consists of 14 residues. Trimming at V came to 2 bases and at J to 3 bases, leaving 2 bases not matched to a gene. CDR1 and CDR2 (germline): MDHEN, SYDVKM. As DNA, the CDR3 is TGTGCCAGCAGTTTAGGGGGACAGGGCTACGAGCAGTACTTC. Residues: CASSLGGQGYEQYF.

The chain carries TRBV5-1 and TRBJ2-5; D is unclear. The length of the CDR3 is 14 residues. V shed 1 base and J shed 1 base, with 8 bases lying between them. Germline assignment: CDR1 SGHRS and CDR2 YFSETQ. CDR3 region: CASSLKEIQETQYF. Here the CDR3 DNA reads TGCGCCAGCAGCTTGAAAGAGATCCAAGAGACCCAGTACTTC.